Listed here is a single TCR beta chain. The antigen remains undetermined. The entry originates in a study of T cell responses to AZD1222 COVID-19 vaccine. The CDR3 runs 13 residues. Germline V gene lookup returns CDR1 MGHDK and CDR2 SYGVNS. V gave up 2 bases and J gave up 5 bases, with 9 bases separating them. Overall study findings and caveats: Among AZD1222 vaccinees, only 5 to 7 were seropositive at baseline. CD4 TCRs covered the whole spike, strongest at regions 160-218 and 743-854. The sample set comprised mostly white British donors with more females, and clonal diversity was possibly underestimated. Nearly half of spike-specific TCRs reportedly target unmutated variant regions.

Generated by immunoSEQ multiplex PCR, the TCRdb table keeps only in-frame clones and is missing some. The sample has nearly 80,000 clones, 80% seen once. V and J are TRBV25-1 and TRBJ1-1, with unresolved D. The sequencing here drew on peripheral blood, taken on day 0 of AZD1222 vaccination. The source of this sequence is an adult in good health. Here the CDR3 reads CASSEPPGTEAFF. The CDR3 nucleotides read TGTGCCAGCAGTGAACCCCCGGGGACTGAAGCTTTCTTT.